The present TCR beta chain was sequenced within a study of T-cell memory formation after mild COVID-19. Study at large: Each donor largely had its own TCR clusters.

With V trimmed by 4 bases and J by 2 bases, 8 bases remained unmatched. The CDR3 sequence is 14 residues long. CDR1 and CDR2 (germline): SQVTM, ANQGSEA. Barcoded TCR alpha and TCR beta cDNA libraries with UMIs came from 5'RACE using constant-segment primers. TCRdb used MiXCR to reprocess the 5' RACE reads, holding one entry per CDR3 protein. The sample includes a few hundred thousand distinct CDR3 sequences, roughly 15% of them seen just once. Findings of the study overall: Cross-reactive memory appears to have joined, as suggested by some responding clones showing up in pre-infection memory. Contracting CD8+ clones were enriched in EMRA, CD4+ mainly in CM and EM.

About this clonotype: The antigen remains unidentified.

The sample was PBMCs or a T cell subset sorted from them (not recorded which). The chain joins TRBV29-1 to TRBJ2-7, with 7 nucleotides matching TRBD1. The TCR originated in a man younger than 35 who had mild COVID-19 (a few samples of this study predate the infection). Cell type and time point are not known. CDR3: CSVVRTGITYEQYF. The CDR3 coding sequence is TGCAGCGTTGTGCGGACAGGTATTACCTACGAGCAGTACTTC.